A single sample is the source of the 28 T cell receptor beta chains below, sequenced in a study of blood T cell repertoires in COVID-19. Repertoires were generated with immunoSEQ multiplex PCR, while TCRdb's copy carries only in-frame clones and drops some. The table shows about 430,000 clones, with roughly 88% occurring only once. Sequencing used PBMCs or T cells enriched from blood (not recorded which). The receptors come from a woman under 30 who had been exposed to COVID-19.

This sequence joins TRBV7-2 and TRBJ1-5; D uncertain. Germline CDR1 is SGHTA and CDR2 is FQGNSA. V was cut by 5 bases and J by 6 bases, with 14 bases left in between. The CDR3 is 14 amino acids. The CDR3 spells CASSRRLGGQPQHF. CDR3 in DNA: TGTGCCAGCAGCCGCCGGCTAGGTGGTCAGCCCCAGCATTTT.

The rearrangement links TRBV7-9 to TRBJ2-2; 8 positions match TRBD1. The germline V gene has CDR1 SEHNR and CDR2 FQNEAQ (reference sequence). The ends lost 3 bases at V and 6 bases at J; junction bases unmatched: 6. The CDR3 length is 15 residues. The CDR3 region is CASSLRDRKSGELFF. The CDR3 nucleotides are TGTGCCAGCAGCTTGAGGGACAGGAAGTCCGGGGAGCTGTTTTTT.

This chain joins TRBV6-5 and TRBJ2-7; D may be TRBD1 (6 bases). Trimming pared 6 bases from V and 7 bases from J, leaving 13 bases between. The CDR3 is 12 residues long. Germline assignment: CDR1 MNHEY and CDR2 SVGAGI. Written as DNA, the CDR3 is TGTGCCAGCAGCAGGGGTGCTAAGGAGCAGTACTTC. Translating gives CASSRGAKEQYF.

The CDR3 region has the DNA TGTGCCAGCAGCCCTGACTACTACAATGAGCAGTTCTTC. It is translated as CASSPDYYNEQFF. The rearrangement uses TRBV14 and TRBJ2-1, with D possibly being TRBD2 (5 bases). The CDR3 length is 13 residues. V lost 4 bases, J lost 3 bases, and 7 bases lay in between. From germline, CDR1 is SGHDN and CDR2 FVKESK.

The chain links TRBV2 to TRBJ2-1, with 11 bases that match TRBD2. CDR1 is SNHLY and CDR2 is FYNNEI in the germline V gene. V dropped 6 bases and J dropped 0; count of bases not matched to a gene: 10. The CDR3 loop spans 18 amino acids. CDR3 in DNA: TGTGCCAGCAGCGGGGGGACTAGCGGACGAAGCTCCTACAATGAGCAGTTCTTC. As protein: CASSGGTSGRSSYNEQFF.

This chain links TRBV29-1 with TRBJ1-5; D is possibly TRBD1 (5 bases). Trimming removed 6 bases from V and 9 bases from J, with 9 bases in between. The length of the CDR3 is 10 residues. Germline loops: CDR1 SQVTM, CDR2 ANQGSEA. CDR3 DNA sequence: TGCAGCGTCGGGGGGAGGCCCCAGCATTTT. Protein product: CSVGGRPQHF. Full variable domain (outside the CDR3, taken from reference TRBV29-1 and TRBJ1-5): SAVISQKPSRDICQRGTSLTIQCQVDSQVTMMFWYRQQPGQSLTLIATANQGSEATYESGFVIDKFPISRPNLTFSTLTVSNMSPEDSSIYLCSVGGRPQHFGDGTRLSIL.

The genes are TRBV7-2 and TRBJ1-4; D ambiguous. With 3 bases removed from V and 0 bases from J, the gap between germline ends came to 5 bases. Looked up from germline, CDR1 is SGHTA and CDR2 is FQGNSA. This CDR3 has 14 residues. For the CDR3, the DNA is TGTGCCAGCAGCTTCAGTTCAACTAATGAAAAACTGTTTTTT. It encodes CASSFSSTNEKLFF.

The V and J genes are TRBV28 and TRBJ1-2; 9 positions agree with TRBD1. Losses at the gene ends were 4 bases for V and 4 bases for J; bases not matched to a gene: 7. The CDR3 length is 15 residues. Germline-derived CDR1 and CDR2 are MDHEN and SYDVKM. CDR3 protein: CASSSPGQGSYGYTF. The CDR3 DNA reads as TGTGCCAGCAGTTCTCCGGGACAGGGTTCCTATGGCTACACCTTC.

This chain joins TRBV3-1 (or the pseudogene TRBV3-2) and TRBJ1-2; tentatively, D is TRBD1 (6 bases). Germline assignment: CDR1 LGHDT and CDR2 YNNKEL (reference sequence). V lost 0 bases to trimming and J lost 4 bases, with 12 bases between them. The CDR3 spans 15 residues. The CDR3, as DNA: TGTGCCAGCAGCCAAGATATCGGGGGGGCCTATGGCTACACCTTC. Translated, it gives CASSQDIGGAYGYTF.

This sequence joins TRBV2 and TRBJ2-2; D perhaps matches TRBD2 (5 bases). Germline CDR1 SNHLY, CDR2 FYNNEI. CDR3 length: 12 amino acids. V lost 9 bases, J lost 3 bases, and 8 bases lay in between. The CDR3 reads CASGRDTGELFF. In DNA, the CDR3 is TGTGCCAGTGGGCGGGACACCGGGGAGCTGTTTTTT.

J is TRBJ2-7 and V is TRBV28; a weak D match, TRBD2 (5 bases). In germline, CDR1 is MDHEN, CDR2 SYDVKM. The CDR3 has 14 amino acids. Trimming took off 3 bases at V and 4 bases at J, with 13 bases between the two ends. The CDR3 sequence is CASSLRVVKYEQYF. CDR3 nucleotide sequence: TGTGCCAGCAGTTTGAGGGTGGTAAAATACGAGCAGTACTTC. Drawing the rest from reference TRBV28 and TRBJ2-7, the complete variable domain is DVKVTQSSRYLVKRTGEKVFLECVQDMDHENMFWYRQDPGLGLRLIYFSYDVKMKEKGDIPEGYSVSREKKERFSLILESASTNQTSMYLCASSLRVVKYEQYFGPGTRLTVT.

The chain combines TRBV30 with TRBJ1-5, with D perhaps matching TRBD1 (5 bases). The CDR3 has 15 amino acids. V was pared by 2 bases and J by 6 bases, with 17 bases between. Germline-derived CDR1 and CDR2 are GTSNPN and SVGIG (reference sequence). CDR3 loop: CAWSPRGGKGQPQHF. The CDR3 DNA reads TGTGCCTGGAGTCCCCGGGGGGGAAAGGGTCAGCCCCAGCATTTT.

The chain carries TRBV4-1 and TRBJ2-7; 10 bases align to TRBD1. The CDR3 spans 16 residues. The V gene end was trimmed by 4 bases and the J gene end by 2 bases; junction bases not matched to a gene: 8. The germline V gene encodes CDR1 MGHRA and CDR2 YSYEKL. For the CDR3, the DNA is TGCGCCAGCAGCCGGATGGGACAGGGGATCGCCTACGAGCAGTACTTC. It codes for CASSRMGQGIAYEQYF.

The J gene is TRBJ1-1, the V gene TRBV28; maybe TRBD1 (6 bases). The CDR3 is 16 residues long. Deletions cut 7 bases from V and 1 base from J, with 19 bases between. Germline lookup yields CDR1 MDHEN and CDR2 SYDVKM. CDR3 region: CASTTRRTEKNTEAFF. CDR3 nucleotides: TGTGCCAGCACTACTCGGAGGACAGAGAAGAACACTGAAGCTTTCTTT.

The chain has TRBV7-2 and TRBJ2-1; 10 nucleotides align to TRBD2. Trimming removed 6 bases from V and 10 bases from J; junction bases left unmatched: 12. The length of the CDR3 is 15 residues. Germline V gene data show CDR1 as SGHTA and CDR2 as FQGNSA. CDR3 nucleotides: TGTGCCAGCAGTCAAAGCGGGGGGGCCCCATGGGAGCAGTTCTTC. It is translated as CASSQSGGAPWEQFF.

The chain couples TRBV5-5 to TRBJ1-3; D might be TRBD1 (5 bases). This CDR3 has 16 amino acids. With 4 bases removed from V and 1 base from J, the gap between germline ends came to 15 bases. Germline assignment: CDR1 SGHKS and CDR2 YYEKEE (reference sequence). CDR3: CASSTRALVSGNTIYF. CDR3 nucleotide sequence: TGTGCCAGCAGCACCAGGGCCCTGGTTTCTGGAAACACCATATATTTT.

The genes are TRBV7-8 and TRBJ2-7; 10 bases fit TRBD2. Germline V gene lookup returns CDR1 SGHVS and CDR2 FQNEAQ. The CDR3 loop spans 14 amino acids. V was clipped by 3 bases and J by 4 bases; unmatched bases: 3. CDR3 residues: CASSFSSGSYEQYF. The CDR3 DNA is TGTGCCAGCAGCTTCTCTAGCGGGAGTTACGAGCAGTACTTC.

The chain's CDR3 is CASNKARDRDQFYNSPLHF. CDR3 nucleotides: TGCGCCAGCAACAAGGCTAGGGACAGGGATCAATTCTATAATTCACCCCTCCACTTT. The rearrangement links TRBV23-1 to TRBJ1-6, with 9 positions matching TRBD1. TRBV23-1 is recorded as an ORF, its role being uncertain. J gave up 3 bases and V 7 bases, and 16 bases lay outside the gene matches. The CDR3 covers 19 residues.

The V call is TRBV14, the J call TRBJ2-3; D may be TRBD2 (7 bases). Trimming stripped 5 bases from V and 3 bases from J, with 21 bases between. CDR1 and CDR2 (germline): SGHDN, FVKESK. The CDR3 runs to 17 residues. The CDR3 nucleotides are TGTGCCAGCAGCGGGGGGGCCGGAATATATGGAACAGATACGCAGTATTTT. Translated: CASSGGAGIYGTDTQYF.

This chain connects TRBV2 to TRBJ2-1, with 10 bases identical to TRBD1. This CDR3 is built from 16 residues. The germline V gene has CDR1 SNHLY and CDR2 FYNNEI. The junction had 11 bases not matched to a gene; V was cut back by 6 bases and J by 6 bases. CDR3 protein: CASRTDRDRGPNEQFF. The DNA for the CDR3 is TGTGCCAGCAGAACCGATAGGGACAGGGGTCCCAATGAGCAGTTCTTC.

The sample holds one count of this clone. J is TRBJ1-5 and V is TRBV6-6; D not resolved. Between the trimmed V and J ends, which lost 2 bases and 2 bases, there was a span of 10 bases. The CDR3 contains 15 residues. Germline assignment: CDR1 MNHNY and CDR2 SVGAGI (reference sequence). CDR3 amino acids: CASSYGFQGNQPQHF. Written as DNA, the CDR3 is TGTGCCAGCAGTTACGGGTTCCAGGGCAATCAGCCCCAGCATTTT.

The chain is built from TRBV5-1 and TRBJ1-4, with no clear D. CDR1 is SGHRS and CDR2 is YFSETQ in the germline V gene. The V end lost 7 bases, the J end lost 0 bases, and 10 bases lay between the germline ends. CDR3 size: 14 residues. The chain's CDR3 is CASGRGPTNEKLFF. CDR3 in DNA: TGCGCCAGCGGACGGGGTCCAACTAATGAAAAACTGTTTTTT.

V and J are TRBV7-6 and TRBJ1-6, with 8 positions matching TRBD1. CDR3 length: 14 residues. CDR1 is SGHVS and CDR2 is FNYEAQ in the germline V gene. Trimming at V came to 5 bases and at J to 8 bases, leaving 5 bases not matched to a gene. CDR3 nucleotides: TGTGCCAGCAGCCTGGGGACAGGTTATTCACCCCTCCACTTT. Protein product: CASSLGTGYSPLHF.

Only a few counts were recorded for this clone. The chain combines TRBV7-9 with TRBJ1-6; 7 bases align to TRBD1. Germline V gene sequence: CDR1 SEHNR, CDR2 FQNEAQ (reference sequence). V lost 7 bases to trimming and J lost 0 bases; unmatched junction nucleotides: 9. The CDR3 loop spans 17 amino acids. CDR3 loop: CASTFDGDSSYNSPLHF. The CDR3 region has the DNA TGTGCCAGCACCTTCGACGGGGACAGCTCCTATAATTCACCCCTCCACTTT.

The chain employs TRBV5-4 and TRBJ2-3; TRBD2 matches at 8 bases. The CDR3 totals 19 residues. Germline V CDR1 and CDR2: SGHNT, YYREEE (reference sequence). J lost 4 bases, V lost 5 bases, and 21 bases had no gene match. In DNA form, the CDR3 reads TGTGCCAGCAGACCTTTAGCGGGACGAGACCTGGTCCTCCCAGATACGCAGTATTTT. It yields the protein CASRPLAGRDLVLPDTQYF.

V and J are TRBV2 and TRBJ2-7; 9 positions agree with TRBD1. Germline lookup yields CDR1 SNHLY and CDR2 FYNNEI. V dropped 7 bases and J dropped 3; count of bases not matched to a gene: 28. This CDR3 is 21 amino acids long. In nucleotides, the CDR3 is TGTGCCAGCACCAGAGGGGGTAACAGGGGGCGCGTGGCGGGTCGGAGCTACGAGCAGTACTTC. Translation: CASTRGGNRGRVAGRSYEQYF.

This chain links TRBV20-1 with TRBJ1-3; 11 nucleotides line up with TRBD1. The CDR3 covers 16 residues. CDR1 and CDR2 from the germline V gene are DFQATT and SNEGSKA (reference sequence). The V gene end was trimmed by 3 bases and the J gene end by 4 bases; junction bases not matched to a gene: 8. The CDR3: CSASSAGQGGGNTIYF. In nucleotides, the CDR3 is TGCAGTGCTAGTAGTGCGGGACAGGGGGGAGGAAACACCATATATTTT.

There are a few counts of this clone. CDR3 loop: CASSLRQGVYQPQHF. The CDR3 DNA reads as TGTGCCAGCAGTTTGAGGCAGGGGGTTTATCAGCCCCAGCATTTT. This rearrangement joins TRBV28 to TRBJ1-5; 7 bases map to TRBD1. The length of the CDR3 is 15 residues. V dropped 3 bases and J dropped 5; count of bases not matched to a gene: 7. Germline CDR1 reads MDHEN; CDR2 reads SYDVKM.